This TCR beta chain was documented in a study of T-cell memory formation after mild COVID-19. Turning to the study itself: Each donor largely had its own TCR clusters. The study's findings and limits: Memory from before infection featured some responding clones, which suggests cross-reactive memory joined. Clones contracting day 15 to 85 were balanced CD4/CD8; later expanders leaned CD4+.

Each CDR3 protein gets one entry after TCRdb re-called the 5' RACE reads with MiXCR. The table records a few hundred thousand distinct CDR3 sequences, over 7% of them present only once. The germline V gene has CDR1 MNHEY and CDR2 SVGAGI. The CDR3 totals 14 residues. The V end was cut by 7 bases, the J end by 5 bases, with 17 bases between. This clonotype has at least ten counts. The antigen is unknown. This rearrangement joins TRBV6-5 to TRBJ1-2, with D possibly being TRBD1 (5 bases). This TCR derives from a man younger than 35 who had mild COVID-19 (a few samples of this study predate the infection). Cell type and time point are not known. The sequenced sample was PBMCs or a T cell subset sorted from them (not recorded which). The CDR3 sequence is CASTPGTEAYGYTF. The CDR3 DNA reads TGTGCCAGCACCCCTGGGACGGAGGCGTATGGCTACACCTTC.